Listed here are 21 T cell receptor beta chains from one sample, sequenced in a study of Ad26.COV2.S vaccination and SARS-CoV-2 variants. Using immunoSEQ multiplex PCR, the repertoire was profiled, and TCRdb retains in-frame clones only, with some absent. The table shows some 300,000 clones, with around four fifths occurring only once. The treatment is: roughly 20 received Ad26.COV2.S at low or high dose, single or two shots; roughly 5 received placebo; per-sample allocation not given. After the first vaccine or placebo injection, samples were drawn on day 63. The input for sequencing was peripheral blood, taken in a trial of Ad26.COV2.S vaccine versus placebo. All receptors come from a person aged 18-60 years who received the Ad26.COV2.S COVID-19 vaccine or a placebo.

The rearrangement links TRBV3-1 (or the pseudogene TRBV3-2) to TRBJ2-5, with TRBD2 as a possible D gene (7 bases). The CDR3 covers 14 residues. Germline CDR1 LGHDT, CDR2 YNNKEL (reference sequence). V lost 2 bases and J lost 5, with 12 bases in between. The CDR3 loop is CASSQTGGGETQYF. The CDR3 DNA is TGTGCCAGCAGCCAAACGGGGGGCGGGGAGACCCAGTACTTC.

This clone was found once. The chain employs TRBV4-2 and TRBJ2-1, with a weak D call TRBD1 (5 bases). V lost 7 bases to trimming and J lost 4 bases, with 14 bases between them. This CDR3 comprises 14 residues. CDR1 is LGHNA, CDR2 YNFKEQ, per germline. CDR3 region: CASTPSDSYNEQFF. The CDR3 DNA is TGTGCCAGCACCCCAAGCGACAGTTACAATGAGCAGTTCTTC.

This chain joins TRBV3-1 (or the pseudogene TRBV3-2) and TRBJ2-3; 10 bases align to TRBD2. Trimming removed 4 bases from V and 5 bases from J; junction bases left unmatched: 6. The CDR3 runs to 15 residues. The germline V gene has CDR1 LGHDT and CDR2 YNNKEL (reference sequence). CDR3 residues: CASSRDRLAGDTQYF. The CDR3 coding sequence is TGTGCCAGCAGCCGAGACCGACTAGCGGGAGATACGCAGTATTTT.

The chain is built from TRBV6-2 or TRBV6-3 and TRBJ1-2; 8 bases line up with TRBD1. The CDR3 has 15 amino acids. V lost 7 bases and J lost 8; bases outside the gene matches: 15. The germline V gene has CDR1 MNHEY and CDR2 SVGEGT. As DNA, the CDR3 is TGTGCCAGCAACCCCGGACAGGGAATTATTGGGGGCTACACCTTC. This codes for CASNPGQGIIGGYTF.

This clone was seen a handful of times. J is TRBJ1-5 and V is TRBV5-6; possible D gene TRBD1, 6 bases. This CDR3 comprises 13 residues. V dropped 6 bases and J dropped 11 bases, with 18 bases sitting between them. Germline lookup yields CDR1 SGHDT and CDR2 YYEEEE. DNA of the CDR3: TGTGCCAGCACCGGCCCAGGGGTAATCGCCCAGCATTTT. Translation: CASTGPGVIAQHF. The whole variable domain, filled in from reference TRBV5-6 and TRBJ1-5, reads DAGVTQSPTHLIKTRGQQVTLRCSPKSGHDTVSWYQQALGQGPQFIFQYYEEEERQRGNFPDRFSGHQFPNYSSELNVNALLLGDSALYLCASTGPGVIAQHFGDGTRLSIL.

The chain has TRBV4-1 and TRBJ2-7; unclear D gene. Germline V lookup: CDR1 MGHRA, CDR2 YSYEKL. V was clipped by 0 bases and J by 3 bases, with 12 bases between them. CDR3 length equals 15 residues. The CDR3 region has the DNA TGCGCCAGCAGCCAAGATATCCCTACTAACTACGAGCAGTACTTC. It yields the protein CASSQDIPTNYEQYF.

This rearrangement joins TRBV5-1 to TRBJ1-1; no reliable D call. The CDR3 contains 15 residues. V gave up 0 bases and J gave up 1 base, with 10 bases separating them. The germline gives CDR1 SGHRS, CDR2 YFSETQ. The CDR3 nucleotides are TGCGCCAGCAGCTTGGGGGTAGGCCCGAACACTGAAGCTTTCTTT. Translating it yields CASSLGVGPNTEAFF.

This clone was counted a few times. V usage is TRBV7-2 and J usage is TRBJ1-3, with D tentatively TRBD1 (6 bases). The germline V gene encodes CDR1 SGHTA and CDR2 FQGNSA. The CDR3 loop spans 19 amino acids. Trimming stripped 2 bases from V and 1 base from J, with 21 bases between. The CDR3 reads CASSLPRDGGLGSGNTIYF. Written as DNA, the CDR3 is TGTGCCAGCAGCTTACCGCGCGACGGGGGGCTGGGGTCTGGAAACACCATATATTTT.

The chain recombines TRBV4-1 with TRBJ2-5; TRBD2 matches 11 bases. Germline assignment: CDR1 MGHRA and CDR2 YSYEKL. V lost 3 bases to trimming and J lost 0 bases; unmatched junction nucleotides: 9. The CDR3 sequence is 18 residues long. CDR3 DNA sequence: TGCGCCAGCAGCCAGAGTCTAGCGGGGGGACCGTACCAAGAGACCCAGTACTTC. It specifies CASSQSLAGGPYQETQYF.

The rearrangement joins TRBV3-1 (or the pseudogene TRBV3-2) to TRBJ2-1; tentative D call: TRBD1 (6 bases). V shed 5 bases and J shed 9 bases, with 11 bases lying between them. Germline-derived CDR1 and CDR2 are LGHDT and YNNKEL (reference sequence). This CDR3 has 12 amino acids. CDR3 coding DNA: TGTGCCAGCAGCAAACAGGGTCCTGAGCAGTTCTTC. Translated: CASSKQGPEQFF.

The V gene is TRBV28, the J gene TRBJ2-4, with 9 bases fitting TRBD2. There are 16 residues in the CDR3. In germline, CDR1 is MDHEN, CDR2 SYDVKM. After removal of 4 bases from V and 8 bases from J, the junction contained 12 bases not matched to a gene. The CDR3 sequence is CASSSSVAGAGDIQYF. In DNA, the CDR3 is TGTGCCAGCAGTTCCTCCGTAGCGGGGGCGGGGGACATTCAGTACTTC.

The chain links TRBV6-6 to TRBJ2-4, with TRBD2 matching over 8 bases. This CDR3 has 14 amino acids. V shed 7 bases, J shed 3 bases, and the junction held 5 bases outside the gene matches. Germline V gene sequence: CDR1 MNHNY, CDR2 SVGAGI (reference sequence). In DNA form, the CDR3 reads TGTGCCAGCAATTTCGGGACTAGCAAAAACATTCAGTACTTC. Its protein product is CASNFGTSKNIQYF.

V is TRBV5-6 and J is TRBJ2-7, with D possibly matching TRBD1 (5 bases). Trimming left V 4 bases short and J 0 bases short, with 14 bases between. The CDR3 covers 15 residues. Germline CDR1 reads SGHDT; CDR2 reads YYEEEE. CDR3 loop: CASSPWGLSSYEQYF. CDR3 DNA sequence: TGTGCCAGCAGCCCCTGGGGCCTTAGCTCCTACGAGCAGTACTTC.

The rearrangement joins TRBV29-1 to TRBJ2-7, with 7 positions matching TRBD1. The CDR3 runs 12 residues. V gave up 3 bases and J gave up 7 bases; unmatched junction bases: 6. In germline, CDR1 is SQVTM, CDR2 ANQGSEA. CDR3 in amino acids: CSVETGKPEQYF. CDR3 in DNA: TGCAGCGTTGAGACAGGGAAGCCGGAGCAGTACTTC.

The V call is TRBV27, the J call TRBJ2-7, with D uncertain. The CDR3 spans 14 residues. Germline V lookup: CDR1 MNHEY, CDR2 SMNVEV (reference sequence). V shed 2 bases and J shed 0 bases, with 8 bases lying between them. CDR3 nucleotides: TGTGCCAGCAGTTTACGGCTAGACTCCTACGAGCAGTACTTC. Amino acids: CASSLRLDSYEQYF.

This sequence joins TRBV3-1 (or the pseudogene TRBV3-2) and TRBJ1-6; no clear D. The CDR3 covers 13 residues. Trimming removed 0 bases from V and 6 bases from J, with 3 bases in between. Germline-derived CDR1 and CDR2 are LGHDT and YNNKEL (reference sequence). CDR3 nucleotide sequence: TGTGCCAGCAGCCAAGATCCTAATTCACCCCTCCACTTT. Translation gives CASSQDPNSPLHF.

This clone was seen once. V gene TRBV5-5 combines with J gene TRBJ1-5; D not certain. The CDR3 runs to 14 residues. From germline, CDR1 is SGHKS and CDR2 YYEKEE (reference sequence). Trimming removed 3 bases from V and 4 bases from J, with 11 bases in between. The CDR3 reads CASSYGEWNQPQHF. DNA for the CDR3: TGTGCCAGCAGCTACGGGGAATGGAATCAGCCCCAGCATTTT. Full variable domain (remainder filled in from reference TRBV5-5 and TRBJ1-5): DAGVTQSPTHLIKTRGQQVTLRCSPISGHKSVSWYQQVLGQGPQFIFQYYEKEERGRGNFPDRFSARQFPNYSSELNVNALLLGDSALYLCASSYGEWNQPQHFGDGTRLSIL.

This clone has just one count. The rearrangement uses TRBV13 and TRBJ2-5; TRBD1 matches 12 bases. The length of the CDR3 is 17 residues. Germline loops: CDR1 PRHDT, CDR2 FYEKMQ (reference sequence). V lost 2 bases, J lost 5 bases, and 9 bases stayed unmatched. Here the CDR3 reads CASSLWSGTGGRETQYF. The CDR3 DNA sequence: TGTGCCAGCAGCTTATGGTCCGGGACAGGGGGCAGGGAGACCCAGTACTTC.

The chain joins TRBV3-1 (or the pseudogene TRBV3-2) to TRBJ1-5, with D unresolved. V dropped 0 bases and J dropped 5 bases, with 8 bases sitting between them. The CDR3 runs to 14 residues. Per germline, CDR1 LGHDT and CDR2 YNNKEL (reference sequence). CDR3 sequence reads: CASSQDSGYQPQHF. The CDR3 DNA reads as TGTGCCAGCAGCCAAGATTCGGGATATCAGCCCCAGCATTTT.

This chain connects TRBV11-3 to TRBJ1-1; 9 nucleotides match TRBD1. There are 15 residues in the CDR3. J was trimmed by 5 bases and V by 4 bases; bases with no gene match: 8. CDR1 and CDR2 from the germline V gene are SGHNT and YENEEA. CDR3 region: CASSWEGQGRTEAFF. The DNA for the CDR3 is TGTGCCAGCAGCTGGGAGGGACAGGGACGGACTGAAGCTTTCTTT.

This chain joins TRBV2 and TRBJ2-2; possible D gene TRBD2, 5 bases. The CDR3 contains 17 residues. V gave up 1 base and J gave up 2 bases, with 14 bases separating them. Germline V gene lookup returns CDR1 SNHLY and CDR2 FYNNEI. The CDR3: CASSEVAGVGNTGELFF. CDR3 DNA sequence: TGTGCCAGCAGTGAAGTGGCCGGGGTGGGTAACACCGGGGAGCTGTTTTTT.